This TCR beta chain was sequenced for a study of blood T cell repertoires in COVID-19. Whole-study context: The samples span acute and convalescent COVID-19 from the United States, Italy and Spain.

Seattle-derived patients entered the study during active infection and were followed longitudinally. In the authors' workflow: How many nucleated cells were present was estimated from reference gene primer amplification. Profiled with immunoSEQ multiplex PCR; TCRdb holds only in-frame clones, not every one. V, J and clone size reflect that table, while D and trimming were determined from the DNA. The sample lists some 150,000 clones; about 83% were seen once. V was pared by 8 bases and J by 6 bases, with 13 bases between. There are 12 residues in the CDR3. Germline CDR1 reads MNHEY; CDR2 reads SVGAGI.

This chain uses TRBV6-5 with TRBJ1-2; D unresolved. This sequence was found in an older woman with COVID-19, enrolled during active disease. The sample was peripheral blood. CDR3 in DNA: TGTGCCAGCTCCCGCCGGGTCGATGGCTACACCTTC. Translated: CASSRRVDGYTF.